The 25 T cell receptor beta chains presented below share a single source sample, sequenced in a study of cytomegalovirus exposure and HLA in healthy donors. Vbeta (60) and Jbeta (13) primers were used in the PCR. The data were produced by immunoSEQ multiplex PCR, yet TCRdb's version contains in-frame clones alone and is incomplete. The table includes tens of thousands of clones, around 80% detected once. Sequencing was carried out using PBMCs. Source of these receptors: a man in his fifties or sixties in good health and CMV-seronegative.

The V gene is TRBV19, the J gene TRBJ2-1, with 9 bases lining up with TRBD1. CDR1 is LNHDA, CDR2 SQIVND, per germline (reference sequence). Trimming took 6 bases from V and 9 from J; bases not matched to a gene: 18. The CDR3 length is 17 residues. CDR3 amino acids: CASSSTGGVSTSGEQFF. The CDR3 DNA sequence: TGTGCCAGTAGCAGCACAGGGGGCGTAAGCACTTCGGGTGAGCAGTTCTTC.

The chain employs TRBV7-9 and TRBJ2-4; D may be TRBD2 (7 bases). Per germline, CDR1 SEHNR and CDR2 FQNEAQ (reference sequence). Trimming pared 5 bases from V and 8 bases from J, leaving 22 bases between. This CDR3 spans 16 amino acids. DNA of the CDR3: TGTGCCAGCAGCCCTCGACTGGGGGGGGCGCGGGACATTCAGTACTTC. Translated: CASSPRLGGARDIQYF.

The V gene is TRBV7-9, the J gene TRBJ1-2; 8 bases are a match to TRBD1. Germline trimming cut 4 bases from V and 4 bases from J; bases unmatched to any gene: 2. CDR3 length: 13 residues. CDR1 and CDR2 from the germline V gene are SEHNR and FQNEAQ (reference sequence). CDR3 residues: CASSSTGAYGYTF. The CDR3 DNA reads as TGTGCCAGCAGCTCGACAGGGGCCTATGGCTACACCTTC. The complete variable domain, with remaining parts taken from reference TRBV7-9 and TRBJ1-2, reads DTGVSQNPRHKITKRGQNVTFRCDPISEHNRLYWYRQTLGQGPEFLTYFQNEAQLEKSRLLSDRFSAERPKGSFSTLEIQRTEQGDSAMYLCASSSTGAYGYTFGSGTRLTVV.

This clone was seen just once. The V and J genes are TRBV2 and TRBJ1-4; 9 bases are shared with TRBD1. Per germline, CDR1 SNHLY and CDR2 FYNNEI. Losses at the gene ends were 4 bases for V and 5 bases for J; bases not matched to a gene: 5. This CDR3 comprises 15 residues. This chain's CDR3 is CASSGPGQGNEKLFF. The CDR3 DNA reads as TGTGCCAGCAGTGGGCCGGGACAGGGAAATGAAAAACTGTTTTTT. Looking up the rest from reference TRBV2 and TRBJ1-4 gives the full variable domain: EPEVTQTPSHQVTQMGQEVILRCVPISNHLYFYWYRQILGQKVEFLVSFYNNEISEKSEIFDDQFSVERPDGSNFTLKIRSTKLEDSAMYFCASSGPGQGNEKLFFGSGTQLSVL.

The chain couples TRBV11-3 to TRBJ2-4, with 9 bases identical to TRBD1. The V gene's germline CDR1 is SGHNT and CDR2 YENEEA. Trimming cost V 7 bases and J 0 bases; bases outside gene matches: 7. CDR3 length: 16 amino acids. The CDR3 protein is CASTFPTGGAKNIQYF. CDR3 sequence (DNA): TGTGCCAGCACCTTCCCGACAGGGGGAGCCAAAAACATTCAGTACTTC. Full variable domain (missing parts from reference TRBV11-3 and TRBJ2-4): EAGVVQSPRYKIIEKKQPVAFWCNPISGHNTLYWYLQNLGQGPELLIRYENEEAVDDSQLPKDRFSAERLKGVDSTLKIQPAELGDSAVYLCASTFPTGGAKNIQYFGAGTRLSVL.

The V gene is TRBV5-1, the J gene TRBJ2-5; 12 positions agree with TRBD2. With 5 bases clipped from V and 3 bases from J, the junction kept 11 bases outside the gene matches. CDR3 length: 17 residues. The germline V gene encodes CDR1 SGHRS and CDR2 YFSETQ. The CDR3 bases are TGCGCCAGCAGGGGGACTAGCGGGTCTCTTCTCAAAGAGACCCAGTACTTC. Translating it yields CASRGTSGSLLKETQYF.

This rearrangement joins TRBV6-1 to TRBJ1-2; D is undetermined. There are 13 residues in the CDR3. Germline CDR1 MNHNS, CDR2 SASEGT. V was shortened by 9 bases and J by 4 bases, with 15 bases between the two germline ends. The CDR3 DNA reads TGTGCCAGTGGGCCTAGCGGCTTCTATGGCTACACCTTC. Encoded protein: CASGPSGFYGYTF.

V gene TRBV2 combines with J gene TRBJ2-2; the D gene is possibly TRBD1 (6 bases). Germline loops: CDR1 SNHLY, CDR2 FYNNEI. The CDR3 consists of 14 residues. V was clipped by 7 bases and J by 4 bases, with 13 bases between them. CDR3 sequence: CASKGDGSTGELFF. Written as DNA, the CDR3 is TGTGCCAGCAAGGGGGACGGAAGCACCGGGGAGCTGTTTTTT.

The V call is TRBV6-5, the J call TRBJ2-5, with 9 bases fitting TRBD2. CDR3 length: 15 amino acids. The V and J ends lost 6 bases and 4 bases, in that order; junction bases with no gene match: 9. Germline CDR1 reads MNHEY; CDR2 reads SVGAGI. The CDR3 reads CASRFGGGARETQYF. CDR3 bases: TGTGCCAGCAGGTTCGGCGGGGGGGCCCGAGAGACCCAGTACTTC.

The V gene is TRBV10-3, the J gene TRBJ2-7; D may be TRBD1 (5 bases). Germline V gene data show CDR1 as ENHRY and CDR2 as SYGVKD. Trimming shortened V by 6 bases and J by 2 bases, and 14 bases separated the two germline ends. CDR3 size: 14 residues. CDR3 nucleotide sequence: TGTGCCATCAGCCTCAGGGAAGGGCCCTACGAGCAGTACTTC. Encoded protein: CAISLREGPYEQYF.

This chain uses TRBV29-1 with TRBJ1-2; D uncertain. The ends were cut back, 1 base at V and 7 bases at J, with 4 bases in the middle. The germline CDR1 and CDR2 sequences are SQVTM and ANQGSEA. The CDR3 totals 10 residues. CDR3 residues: CSVEVFGYTF. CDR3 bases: TGCAGCGTTGAAGTATTTGGCTACACCTTC.

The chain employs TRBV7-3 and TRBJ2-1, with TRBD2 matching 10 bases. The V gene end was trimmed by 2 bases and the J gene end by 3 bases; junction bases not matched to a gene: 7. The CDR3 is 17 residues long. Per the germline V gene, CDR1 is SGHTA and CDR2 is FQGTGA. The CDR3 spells CASSLGWSGGDYNEQFF. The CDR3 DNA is TGTGCCAGCAGCTTAGGCTGGAGCGGGGGGGACTACAATGAGCAGTTCTTC.

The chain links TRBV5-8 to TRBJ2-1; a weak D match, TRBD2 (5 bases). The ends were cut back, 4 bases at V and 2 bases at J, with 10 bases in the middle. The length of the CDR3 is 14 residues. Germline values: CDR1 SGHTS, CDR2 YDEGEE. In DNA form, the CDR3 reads TGTGCCAGCAGCCCGGGCGGGCCCTACAATGAGCAGTTCTTC. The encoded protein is CASSPGGPYNEQFF.

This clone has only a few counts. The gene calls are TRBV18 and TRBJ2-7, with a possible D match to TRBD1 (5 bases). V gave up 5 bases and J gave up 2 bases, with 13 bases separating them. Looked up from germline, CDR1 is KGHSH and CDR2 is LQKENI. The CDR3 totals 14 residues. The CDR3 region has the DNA TGTGCCAGCTCATCCAGACAGAATACCTACGAGCAGTACTTC. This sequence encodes CASSSRQNTYEQYF.

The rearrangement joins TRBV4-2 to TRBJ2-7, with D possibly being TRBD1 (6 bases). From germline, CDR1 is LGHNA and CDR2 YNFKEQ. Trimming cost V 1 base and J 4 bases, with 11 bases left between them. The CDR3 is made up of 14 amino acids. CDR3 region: CASSQVGARYEQYF. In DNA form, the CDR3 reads TGTGCCAGCAGCCAAGTGGGGGCGCGGTACGAGCAGTACTTC.

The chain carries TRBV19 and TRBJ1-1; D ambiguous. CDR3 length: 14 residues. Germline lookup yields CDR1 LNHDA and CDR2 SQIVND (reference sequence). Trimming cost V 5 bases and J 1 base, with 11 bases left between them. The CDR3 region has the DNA TGTGCCAGTAGTCCCATCGCAGAGAACACTGAAGCTTTCTTT. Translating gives CASSPIAENTEAFF.

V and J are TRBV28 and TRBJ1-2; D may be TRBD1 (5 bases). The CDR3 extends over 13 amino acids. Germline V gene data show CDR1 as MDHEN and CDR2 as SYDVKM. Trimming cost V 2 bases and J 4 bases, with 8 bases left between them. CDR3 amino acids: CASSLDSPYGYTF. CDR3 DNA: TGTGCCAGCAGTTTAGACAGTCCCTATGGCTACACCTTC.

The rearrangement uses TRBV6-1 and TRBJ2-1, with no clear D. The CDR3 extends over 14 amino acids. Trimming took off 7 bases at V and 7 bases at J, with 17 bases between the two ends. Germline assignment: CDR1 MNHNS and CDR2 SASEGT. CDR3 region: CASIGGTALNEQFF. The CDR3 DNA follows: TGTGCCAGCATCGGCGGCACTGCTTTGAATGAGCAGTTCTTC.

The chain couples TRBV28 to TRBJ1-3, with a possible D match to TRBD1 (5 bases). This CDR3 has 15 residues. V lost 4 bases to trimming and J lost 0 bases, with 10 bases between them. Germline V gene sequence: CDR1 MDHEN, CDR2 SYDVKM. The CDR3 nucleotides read TGTGCCAGCAGTTATCAGGGAAGCTCTGGAAACACCATATATTTT. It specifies CASSYQGSSGNTIYF.

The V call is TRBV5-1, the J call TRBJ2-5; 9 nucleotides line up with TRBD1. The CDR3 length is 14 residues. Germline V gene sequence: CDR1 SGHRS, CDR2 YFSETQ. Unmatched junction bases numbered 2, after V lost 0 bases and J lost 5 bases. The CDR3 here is CASSLGTGEETQYF. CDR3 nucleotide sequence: TGCGCCAGCAGCTTGGGGACAGGGGAGGAGACCCAGTACTTC.

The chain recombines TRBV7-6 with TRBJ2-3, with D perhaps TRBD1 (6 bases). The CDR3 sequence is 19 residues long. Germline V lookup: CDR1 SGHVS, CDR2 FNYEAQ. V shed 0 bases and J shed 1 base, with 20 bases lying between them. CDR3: CASSLAHTGRQVRTDTQYF. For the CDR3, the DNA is TGTGCCAGCAGCTTAGCGCATACGGGCAGACAGGTCCGCACAGATACGCAGTATTTT.

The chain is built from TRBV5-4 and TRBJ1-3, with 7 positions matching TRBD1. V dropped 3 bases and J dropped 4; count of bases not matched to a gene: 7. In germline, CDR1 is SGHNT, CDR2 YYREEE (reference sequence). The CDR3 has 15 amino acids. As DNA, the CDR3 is TGTGCCAGCAGCTCCCAGGGGGTGTTCGGAAACACCATATATTTT. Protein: CASSSQGVFGNTIYF.

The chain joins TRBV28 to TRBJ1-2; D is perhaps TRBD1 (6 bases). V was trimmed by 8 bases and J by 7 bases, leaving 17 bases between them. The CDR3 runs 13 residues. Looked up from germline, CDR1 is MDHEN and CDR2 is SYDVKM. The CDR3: CASGQMGGRGYTF. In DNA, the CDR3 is TGTGCCAGCGGACAGATGGGTGGTCGTGGCTACACCTTC.

DNA of the CDR3: TGCGCCAGCAGCCAAGAATTCGGTTCACCCCTCCACTTT. Amino acids: CASSQEFGSPLHF. V is TRBV4-3 and J is TRBJ1-6; D is unresolved. Per germline, CDR1 LGHNA and CDR2 YSLEER. Trimming removed 0 bases at V and 9 bases at J, with 6 bases between. The CDR3 contains 13 residues.

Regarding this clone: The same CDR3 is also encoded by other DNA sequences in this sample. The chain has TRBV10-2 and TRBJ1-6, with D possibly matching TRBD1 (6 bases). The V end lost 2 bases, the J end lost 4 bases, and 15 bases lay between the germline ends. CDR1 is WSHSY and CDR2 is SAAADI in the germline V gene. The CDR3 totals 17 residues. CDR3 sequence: CASSEHKDSLYNSPLHF. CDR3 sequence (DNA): TGCGCCAGCAGTGAGCACAAGGACAGTCTGTATAATTCACCCCTCCACTTT.